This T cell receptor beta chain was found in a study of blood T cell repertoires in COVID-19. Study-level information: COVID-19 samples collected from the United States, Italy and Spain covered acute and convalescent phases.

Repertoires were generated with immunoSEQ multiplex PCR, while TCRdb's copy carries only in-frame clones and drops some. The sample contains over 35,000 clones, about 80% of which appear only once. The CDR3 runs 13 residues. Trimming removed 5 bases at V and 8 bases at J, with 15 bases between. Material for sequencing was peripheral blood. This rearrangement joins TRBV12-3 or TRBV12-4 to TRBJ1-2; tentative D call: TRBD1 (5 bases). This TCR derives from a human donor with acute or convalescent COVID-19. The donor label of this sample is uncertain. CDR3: CASSPLTALGYTF. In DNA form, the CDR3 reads TGTGCCAGCAGTCCGCTGACAGCCCTCGGCTACACCTTC.